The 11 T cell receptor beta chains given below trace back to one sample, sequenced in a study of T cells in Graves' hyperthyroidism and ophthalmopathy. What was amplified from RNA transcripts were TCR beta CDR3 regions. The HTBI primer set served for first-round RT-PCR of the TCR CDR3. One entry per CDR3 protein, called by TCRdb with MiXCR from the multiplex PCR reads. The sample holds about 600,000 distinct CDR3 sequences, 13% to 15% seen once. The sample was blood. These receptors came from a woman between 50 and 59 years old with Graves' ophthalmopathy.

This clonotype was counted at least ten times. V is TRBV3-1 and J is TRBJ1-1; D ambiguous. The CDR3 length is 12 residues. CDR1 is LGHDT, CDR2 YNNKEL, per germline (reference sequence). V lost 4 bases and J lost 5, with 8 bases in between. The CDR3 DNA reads TGTGCCAGCAGCCTCAGGCGAACTGAAGCTTTCTTT. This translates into CASSLRRTEAFF.

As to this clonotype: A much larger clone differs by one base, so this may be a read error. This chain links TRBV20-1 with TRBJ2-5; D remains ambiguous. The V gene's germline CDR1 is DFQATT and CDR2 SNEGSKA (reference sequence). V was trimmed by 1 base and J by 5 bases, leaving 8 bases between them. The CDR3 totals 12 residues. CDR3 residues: CSARGGSETQYF. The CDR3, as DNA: TGCAGTGCTAGAGGAGGTTCGGAGACCCAGTACTTC.

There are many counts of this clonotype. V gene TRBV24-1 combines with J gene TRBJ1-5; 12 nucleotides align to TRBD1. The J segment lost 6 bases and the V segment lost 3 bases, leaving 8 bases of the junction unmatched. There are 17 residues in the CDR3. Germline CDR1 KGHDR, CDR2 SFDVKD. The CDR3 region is CATSDTRDRGLGQPQHF. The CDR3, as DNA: TGTGCCACCAGTGATACCCGGGACAGGGGGCTTGGTCAGCCCCAGCATTTT.

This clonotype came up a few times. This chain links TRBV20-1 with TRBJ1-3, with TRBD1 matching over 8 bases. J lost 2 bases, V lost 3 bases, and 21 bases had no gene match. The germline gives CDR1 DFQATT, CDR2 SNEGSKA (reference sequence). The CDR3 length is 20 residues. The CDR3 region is CSASPTMDRVFSTPGNTIYF. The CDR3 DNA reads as TGCAGTGCTAGTCCGACAATGGACAGGGTTTTTTCTACGCCTGGAAACACCATATATTTT.

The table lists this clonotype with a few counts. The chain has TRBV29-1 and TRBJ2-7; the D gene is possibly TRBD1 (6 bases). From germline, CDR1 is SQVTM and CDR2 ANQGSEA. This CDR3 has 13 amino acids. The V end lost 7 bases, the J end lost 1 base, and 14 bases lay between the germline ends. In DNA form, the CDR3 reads TGCAGCGCAACCGGGACACCTTCCTACGAGCAGTACTTC. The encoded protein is CSATGTPSYEQYF.

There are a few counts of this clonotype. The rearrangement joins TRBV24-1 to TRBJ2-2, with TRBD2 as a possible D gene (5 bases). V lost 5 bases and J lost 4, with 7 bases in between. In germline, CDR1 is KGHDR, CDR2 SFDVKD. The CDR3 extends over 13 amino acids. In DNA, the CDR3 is TGTGCCACCAGTGTGGGGAGCACCGGGGAGCTGTTTTTT. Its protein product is CATSVGSTGELFF.

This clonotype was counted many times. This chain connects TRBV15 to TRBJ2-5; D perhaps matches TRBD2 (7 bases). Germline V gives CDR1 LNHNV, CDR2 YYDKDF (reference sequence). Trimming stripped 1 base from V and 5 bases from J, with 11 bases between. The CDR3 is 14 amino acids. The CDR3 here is CATSRGGGLETQYF. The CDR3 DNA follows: TGTGCCACCAGCAGAGGGGGGGGCTTGGAGACCCAGTACTTC.

The CDR3 reads CASTDSAGGKYEQYF. Written as DNA, the CDR3 is TGTGCCAGCACCGATTCGGCAGGGGGGAAGTACGAGCAGTACTTC. The V and J genes are TRBV6-2 or TRBV6-3 and TRBJ2-7; a possible D gene is TRBD1 (7 bases). The germline gives CDR1 MNHEY, CDR2 SVGEGT. This CDR3 comprises 15 residues. V was cut by 7 bases and J by 4 bases, with 20 bases left in between.

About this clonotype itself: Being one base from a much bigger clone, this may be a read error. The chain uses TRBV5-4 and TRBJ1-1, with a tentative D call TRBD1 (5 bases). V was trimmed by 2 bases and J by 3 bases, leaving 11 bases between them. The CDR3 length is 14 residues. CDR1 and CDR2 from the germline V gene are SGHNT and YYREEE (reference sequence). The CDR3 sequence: CASSFRGGDTEAFF. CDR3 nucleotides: TGTGCCAGCAGCTTTAGGGGTGGGGACACTGAAGCTTTCTTT.

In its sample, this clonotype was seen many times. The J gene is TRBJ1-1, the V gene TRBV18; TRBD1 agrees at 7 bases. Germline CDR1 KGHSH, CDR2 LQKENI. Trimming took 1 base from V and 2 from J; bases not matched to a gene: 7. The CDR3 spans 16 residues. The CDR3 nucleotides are TGTGCCAGCTCACCACTATCCGGGACAGCTAACACTGAAGCTTTCTTT. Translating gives CASSPLSGTANTEAFF.

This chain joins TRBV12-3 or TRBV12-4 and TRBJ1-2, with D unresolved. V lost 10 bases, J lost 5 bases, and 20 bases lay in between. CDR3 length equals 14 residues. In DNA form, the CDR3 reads TGTGCCATCAGCGGGGTTGACAACCTATATGGCTACACCTTC. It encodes CAISGVDNLYGYTF.